This passage covers 30 T cell receptor beta chains from one sample sequenced in a study of blood T cell repertoires in COVID-19. Sequencing was performed with immunoSEQ multiplex PCR; in TCRdb, only in-frame clones are kept and a portion is missing. The table records some 150,000 clones, 70% to 90% of them present only once. Material: peripheral blood. Receptor source: a man aged 40-55 years who had recovered from COVID-19.

The chain links TRBV7-8 to TRBJ2-3, with 10 bases that match TRBD2. CDR1 and CDR2 (germline): SGHVS, FQNEAQ. Trimming removed 5 bases from V and 2 bases from J; junction bases left unmatched: 7. This CDR3 comprises 16 residues. CDR3 protein: CASSPSGGAITDTQYF. Written as DNA, the CDR3 is TGTGCCAGCAGCCCGAGCGGGGGGGCGATCACAGATACGCAGTATTTT.

The chain carries TRBV18 and TRBJ1-2, with TRBD1 matching over 10 bases. Losses at the gene ends were 3 bases for V and 6 bases for J; bases not matched to a gene: 4. This CDR3 region has 14 residues. Germline lookup yields CDR1 KGHSH and CDR2 LQKENI. The CDR3 bases are TGTGCCAGCTCACCTCTAGGGACAGGGGATGGCTACACCTTC. It codes for CASSPLGTGDGYTF. The entire variable domain, with the rest obtained from reference TRBV18 and TRBJ1-2, is as follows: NAGVMQNPRHLVRRRGQEARLRCSPMKGHSHVYWYRQLPEEGLKFMVYLQKENIIDESGMPKERFSAEFPKEGPSILRIQQVVRGDSAAYFCASSPLGTGDGYTFGSGTRLTVV.

The chain carries TRBV7-2 and TRBJ1-6; TRBD1 might be the D (5 bases). Germline V gene lookup returns CDR1 SGHTA and CDR2 FQGNSA. This CDR3 is built from 19 residues. The V gene lost 3 bases and the J gene lost 7 bases, with 25 bases spanning the gap. The CDR3 here is CASSLRLGTGIKLNSPLHF. The CDR3 DNA reads TGTGCCAGCAGCTTGCGGCTAGGAACAGGAATCAAGTTGAATTCACCCCTCCACTTT.

V is TRBV12-5 and J is TRBJ2-4, with D perhaps matching TRBD2 (5 bases). Germline CDR1 is LGHNT and CDR2 is FRNRAP. Deletions cut 4 bases from V and 0 bases from J, with 16 bases between. This CDR3 comprises 17 residues. The chain's CDR3 is CASGSLGAVLAKNIQYF. Written as DNA, the CDR3 is TGTGCTAGTGGTTCGTTGGGAGCGGTTTTAGCCAAAAACATTCAGTACTTC.

The V call is TRBV14, the J call TRBJ2-7, with 10 bases matching TRBD1. CDR3 length: 14 residues. Trimming at V came to 6 bases and at J to 7 bases, leaving 9 bases not matched to a gene. Germline V gene sequence: CDR1 SGHDN, CDR2 FVKESK. The DNA for the CDR3 is TGTGCCAGCAGGCGGACAGGGGGGAGCTTGGAGCAGTACTTC. Amino acids: CASRRTGGSLEQYF.

The gene calls are TRBV24-1 and TRBJ2-2; D is perhaps TRBD2 (6 bases). Germline CDR1 is KGHDR and CDR2 is SFDVKD. V was pared by 9 bases and J by 5 bases, with 9 bases between. The CDR3 consists of 12 residues. In DNA, the CDR3 is TGTGCCACCGGCCGGGAGACCGGGGAGCTGTTTTTT. Residues: CATGRETGELFF.

In this sample, this clone turned up once. The J gene is TRBJ2-5, the V gene TRBV5-4; a possible D gene is TRBD2 (5 bases). Germline assignment: CDR1 SGHNT and CDR2 YYREEE (reference sequence). CDR3 length equals 13 residues. Deletions cut 3 bases from V and 5 bases from J, with 11 bases between. The CDR3 is CASSSEGGETQYF. Here the CDR3 DNA reads TGTGCCAGCAGCTCCGAGGGTGGGGAGACCCAGTACTTC.

The chain has TRBV11-2 and TRBJ2-7; 11 positions match TRBD1. The CDR3 totals 16 residues. With 2 bases clipped from V and 6 bases from J, the junction kept 9 bases outside the gene matches. Germline loops: CDR1 SGHAT, CDR2 FQNNGV. The CDR3, as DNA: TGTGCCAGCAGCTTATCGCCGGGACAGGGGGTGATCGAGCAGTACTTC. Its translation is CASSLSPGQGVIEQYF.

In regard to this clone: At one of its ends the junction is not consistent with the germline gene, which may arise from a read error. This chain uses TRBV7-3 with TRBJ2-5, with 10 bases fitting TRBD2. CDR1 SGHTA and CDR2 FQGTGA come from the germline V gene. This CDR3 spans 16 amino acids. In nucleotides, the CDR3 is TGTGCCAGCACCTTATTCGGACTAGCGGTCCAAGAGACCCAGTACTTC. This sequence encodes CASTLFGLAVQETQYF.

The rearrangement uses TRBV5-4 and TRBJ2-7, with TRBD1 as a possible D gene (5 bases). V lost 1 base, J lost 4 bases, and 12 bases lay in between. The length of the CDR3 is 14 residues. Germline V gene data show CDR1 as SGHNT and CDR2 as YYREEE (reference sequence). CDR3 in amino acids: CASSLLGVEYEQYF. The CDR3 DNA reads as TGTGCCAGCAGCTTGTTAGGGGTAGAGTACGAGCAGTACTTC.

This chain links TRBV6-2 or TRBV6-3 with TRBJ1-1, with unresolved D. The CDR3 is 14 residues long. Germline values: CDR1 MNHEY, CDR2 SVGEGT. Trimming shortened V by 6 bases and J by 7 bases, and 18 bases separated the two germline ends. CDR3 region: CASSHPTLRCEAFF. CDR3 nucleotides: TGTGCCAGCAGCCACCCGACTCTCCGTTGTGAAGCTTTCTTT.

This clone was found once. The rearrangement joins TRBV28 to TRBJ2-3; 9 bases fit TRBD2. The CDR3 is made up of 14 amino acids. The junction had 7 bases not matched to a gene; V was cut back by 8 bases and J by 4 bases. Looked up from germline, CDR1 is MDHEN and CDR2 is SYDVKM. The CDR3 spells CASLAGGRSDTQYF. CDR3 coding DNA: TGTGCCAGCCTTGCGGGGGGGAGGTCAGATACGCAGTATTTT.

The chain uses TRBV7-2 and TRBJ2-7; weak D call: TRBD2 (5 bases). Trimming removed 2 bases from V and 7 bases from J, with 15 bases in between. Germline V gives CDR1 SGHTA, CDR2 FQGNSA. The CDR3 has 14 residues. The CDR3 reads CASSLPPPPGEQYF. The CDR3 DNA reads as TGTGCCAGCAGCTTACCTCCCCCCCCGGGGGAGCAGTACTTC.

This sequence joins TRBV7-9 and TRBJ2-5; 10 bases line up with TRBD1. Germline lookup yields CDR1 SEHNR and CDR2 FQNEAQ (reference sequence). The CDR3 extends over 15 amino acids. Losses at the gene ends were 2 bases for V and 4 bases for J; bases not matched to a gene: 4. CDR3 coding DNA: TGTGCCAGCAGCTTAAGCCGGGACAGGGGAGAGACCCAGTACTTC. Protein sequence: CASSLSRDRGETQYF.

This chain uses TRBV27 with TRBJ1-5; D gene ambiguous. The CDR3 has 16 residues. V gave up 2 bases and J gave up 6 bases, with 17 bases separating them. The germline gives CDR1 MNHEY, CDR2 SMNVEV (reference sequence). DNA for the CDR3: TGTGCCAGCAGTTTAAGCGGGGTTGAGGACCTTCAGCCCCAGCATTTT. This sequence encodes CASSLSGVEDLQPQHF.

V gene TRBV10-3 combines with J gene TRBJ2-7; 8 nucleotides align to TRBD2. The V and J ends lost 3 bases and 0 bases, in that order; junction bases with no gene match: 4. The CDR3 is 15 amino acids. Germline CDR1 reads ENHRY; CDR2 reads SYGVKD. The CDR3 spells CAISDPSGPSYEQYF. CDR3 nucleotide sequence: TGTGCCATCAGTGATCCTAGCGGGCCCTCCTACGAGCAGTACTTC.

To note about this clone: Other DNA variants within this sample encode the same CDR3. This sequence joins TRBV6-5 and TRBJ1-1, with D possibly being TRBD1 (6 bases). CDR1 and CDR2 (germline): MNHEY, SVGAGI. V dropped 2 bases and J dropped 1 base, with 8 bases sitting between them. The length of the CDR3 is 14 residues. CDR3 bases: TGTGCCAGCAGTTACCTGGGACAGAACACTGAAGCTTTCTTT. This codes for CASSYLGQNTEAFF.

The genes are TRBV7-9 and TRBJ2-5; TRBD2 aligns across 8 bases. Germline lookup yields CDR1 SEHNR and CDR2 FQNEAQ (reference sequence). This CDR3 is 17 amino acids long. J was trimmed by 1 base and V by 5 bases; bases with no gene match: 12. The CDR3 DNA reads as TGTGCCAGCAGCCCAGTGGCGGGAGGTGGTTTCCAAGAGACCCAGTACTTC. Encoded protein: CASSPVAGGGFQETQYF.

The J gene is TRBJ2-7, the V gene TRBV6-5; 10 bases align to TRBD1. Losses at the gene ends were 4 bases for V and 3 bases for J; bases not matched to a gene: 6. The CDR3 contains 15 residues. Germline CDR1 reads MNHEY; CDR2 reads SVGAGI. This CDR3 is CASSSPGTGDYEQYF. The CDR3 coding sequence is TGTGCCAGCAGTTCACCCGGGACAGGGGACTACGAGCAGTACTTC.

This chain connects TRBV6-5 to TRBJ1-1, with D possibly TRBD1 on 6 matching bases. V lost 6 bases, J lost 7 bases, and 18 bases lay in between. The CDR3 covers 14 residues. CDR1 and CDR2 from the germline V gene are MNHEY and SVGAGI. CDR3 sequence: CASRPSRDNFEAFF. The CDR3 DNA reads TGTGCCAGCAGGCCTTCCCGGGACAATTTTGAAGCTTTCTTT.

The CDR3: CASSMDRTYEQYF. The DNA for the CDR3 is TGTGCCAGCTCCATGGACAGAACCTACGAGCAGTACTTC. The J gene is TRBJ2-7, the V gene TRBV18; D is perhaps TRBD1 (6 bases). The CDR3 has 13 residues. Trimming left V 6 bases short and J 2 bases short, with 11 bases between. From germline, CDR1 is KGHSH and CDR2 LQKENI.

V usage is TRBV5-4 and J usage is TRBJ2-7; unclear D gene. V shed 0 bases and J shed 8 bases, with 18 bases lying between them. This CDR3 comprises 15 residues. Germline V gives CDR1 SGHNT, CDR2 YYREEE (reference sequence). CDR3 protein: CASSLDIGQAGKQYF. The CDR3 nucleotides are TGTGCCAGCAGCTTGGATATAGGCCAGGCAGGCAAGCAGTACTTC. Full variable domain (outside the CDR3, taken from reference TRBV5-4 and TRBJ2-7): ETGVTQSPTHLIKTRGQQVTLRCSSQSGHNTVSWYQQALGQGPQFIFQYYREEENGRGNFPPRFSGLQFPNYSSELNVNALELDDSALYLCASSLDIGQAGKQYFGPGTRLTVT.

The chain carries TRBV7-2 and TRBJ2-7, with D possibly matching TRBD2 (6 bases). The CDR3 spans 14 residues. Germline values: CDR1 SGHTA, CDR2 FQGNSA. V dropped 1 base and J dropped 6 bases, with 13 bases sitting between them. CDR3 DNA sequence: TGTGCCAGCAGCTTAGAGCCAGGGAGGTTCGAGCAGTACTTC. Its translation: CASSLEPGRFEQYF.

The genes are TRBV3-1 (or the pseudogene TRBV3-2) and TRBJ1-1; no reliable D call. V was shortened by 1 base and J by 11 bases, with 14 bases between the two germline ends. CDR1 LGHDT and CDR2 YNNKEL come from the germline V gene (reference sequence). The CDR3 sequence is 13 residues long. Written as DNA, the CDR3 is TGTGCCAGCAGCCAAGGCGAGTTCCTGGGCGCTTTCTTT. Translation: CASSQGEFLGAFF.

The chain joins TRBV5-6 to TRBJ2-3; TRBD1 matches at 7 bases. Trimming removed 4 bases from V and 1 base from J; junction bases left unmatched: 6. This CDR3 comprises 15 residues. Germline-derived CDR1 and CDR2 are SGHDT and YYEEEE. The CDR3 coding sequence is TGTGCCAGCAGCGGAAACAGGGGCGGCACAGATACGCAGTATTTT. Amino acid sequence: CASSGNRGGTDTQYF. Full variable domain (outside the CDR3, taken from reference TRBV5-6 and TRBJ2-3): DAGVTQSPTHLIKTRGQQVTLRCSPKSGHDTVSWYQQALGQGPQFIFQYYEEEERQRGNFPDRFSGHQFPNYSSELNVNALLLGDSALYLCASSGNRGGTDTQYFGPGTRLTVL.

The chain employs TRBV9 and TRBJ2-1; TRBD2 agrees at 7 bases. V shed 0 bases and J 6 bases; nucleotides not matched to a gene: 6. Germline values: CDR1 SGDLS, CDR2 YYNGEE. This CDR3 is 15 amino acids long. Written as DNA, the CDR3 is TGTGCCAGCAGCGTAGAACTAGCGTTTGGCAATGAGCAGTTCTTC. It specifies CASSVELAFGNEQFF.

The CDR3 is CSVRRQGSTYEQYF. The CDR3 DNA is TGCAGCGTCAGAAGACAGGGGAGTACCTACGAGCAGTACTTC. The chain combines TRBV29-1 with TRBJ2-7, with 8 bases identical to TRBD1. This CDR3 is 14 amino acids long. Germline V CDR1 and CDR2: SQVTM, ANQGSEA. V trimming: 6 bases; J trimming: 2 bases; junction bases outside the gene matches: 9.

The V gene is TRBV9, the J gene TRBJ2-4, with TRBD1 matching over 7 bases. The CDR3 is made up of 16 amino acids. V was pared by 2 bases and J by 2 bases, with 7 bases of the junction left unmatched. Germline V CDR1 and CDR2: SGDLS, YYNGEE. CDR3 sequence: CASSVTGSYPKNIQYF. As DNA, the CDR3 is TGTGCCAGCAGCGTGACAGGGTCGTACCCCAAAAACATTCAGTACTTC.

V and J are TRBV5-5 and TRBJ1-3; TRBD1 matches 7 bases. Germline loops: CDR1 SGHKS, CDR2 YYEKEE (reference sequence). Germline trimming cut 3 bases from V and 0 bases from J; bases unmatched to any gene: 3. This CDR3 is 15 amino acids long. CDR3 nucleotide sequence: TGTGCCAGCAGCTGGACAGGCGTCTCTGGAAACACCATATATTTT. Amino acid sequence: CASSWTGVSGNTIYF.

Only a few counts were recorded for this clone. The J gene is TRBJ1-3, the V gene TRBV21-1; the table gives TRBD1 as D, unverified against the DNA. TRBV21-1 is deemed a pseudogene. The CDR3 runs 16 residues. This chain's CDR3 is CASSKPHRDRGNTIYF. The CDR3 region has the DNA TGTGCCAGCAGCAAACCCCACCGGGACAGAGGGAACACCATATATTTT.